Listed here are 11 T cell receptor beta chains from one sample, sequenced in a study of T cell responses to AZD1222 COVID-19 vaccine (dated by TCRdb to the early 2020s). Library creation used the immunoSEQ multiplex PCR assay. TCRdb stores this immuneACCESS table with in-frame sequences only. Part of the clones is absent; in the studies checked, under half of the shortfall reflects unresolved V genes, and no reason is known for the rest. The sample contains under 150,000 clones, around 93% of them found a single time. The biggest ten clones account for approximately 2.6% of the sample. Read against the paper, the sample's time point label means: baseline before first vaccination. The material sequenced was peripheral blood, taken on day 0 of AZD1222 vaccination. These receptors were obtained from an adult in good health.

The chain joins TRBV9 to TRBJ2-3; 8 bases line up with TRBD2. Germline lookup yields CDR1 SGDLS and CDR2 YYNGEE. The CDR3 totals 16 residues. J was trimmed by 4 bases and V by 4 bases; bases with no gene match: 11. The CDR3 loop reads CASSSLGGAGADTQYF. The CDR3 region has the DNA TGTGCCAGCAGCTCACTCGGGGGGGCTGGGGCAGATACGCAGTATTTT.

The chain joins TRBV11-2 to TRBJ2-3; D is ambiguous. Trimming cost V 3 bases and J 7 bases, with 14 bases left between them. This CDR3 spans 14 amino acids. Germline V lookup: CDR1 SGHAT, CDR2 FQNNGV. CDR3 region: CASSFSRTSYTQYF. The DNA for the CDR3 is TGTGCCAGCAGCTTCTCGCGAACATCGTATACGCAGTATTTT. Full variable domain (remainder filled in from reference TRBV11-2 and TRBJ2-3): EAGVAQSPRYKIIEKRQSVAFWCNPISGHATLYWYQQILGQGPKLLIQFQNNGVVDDSQLPKDRFSAERLKGVDSTLKIQPAKLEDSAVYLCASSFSRTSYTQYFGPGTRLTVL.

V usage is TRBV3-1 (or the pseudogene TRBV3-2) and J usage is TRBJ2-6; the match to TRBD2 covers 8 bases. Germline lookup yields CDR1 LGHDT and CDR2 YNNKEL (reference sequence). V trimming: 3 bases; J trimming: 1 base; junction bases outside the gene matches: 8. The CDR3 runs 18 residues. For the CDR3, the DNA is TGTGCCAGCAGCCACTACGCGGGGGGCCCTTCTGGGGCCAACGTCCTGACTTTC. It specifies CASSHYAGGPSGANVLTF.

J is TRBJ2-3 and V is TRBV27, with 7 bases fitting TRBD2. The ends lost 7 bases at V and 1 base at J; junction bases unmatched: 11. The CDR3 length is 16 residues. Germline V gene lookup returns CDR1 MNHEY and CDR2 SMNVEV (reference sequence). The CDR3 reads CASKAGRLAGTDTQYF. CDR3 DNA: TGTGCCAGCAAGGCTGGTAGGCTAGCGGGCACAGATACGCAGTATTTT.

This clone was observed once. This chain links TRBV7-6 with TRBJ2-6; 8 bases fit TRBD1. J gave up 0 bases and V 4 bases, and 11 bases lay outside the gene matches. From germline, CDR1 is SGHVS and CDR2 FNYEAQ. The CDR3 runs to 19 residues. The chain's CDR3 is CASSSSYRTGSSGANVLTF. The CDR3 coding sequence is TGTGCCAGCAGCTCTTCGTACCGGACAGGGAGCTCTGGGGCCAACGTCCTGACTTTC.

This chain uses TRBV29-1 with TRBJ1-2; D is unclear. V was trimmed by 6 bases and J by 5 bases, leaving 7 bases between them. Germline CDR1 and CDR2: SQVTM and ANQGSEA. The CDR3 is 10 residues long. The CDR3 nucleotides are TGCAGCGTGGGCGGTTATGGCTACACCTTC. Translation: CSVGGYGYTF.

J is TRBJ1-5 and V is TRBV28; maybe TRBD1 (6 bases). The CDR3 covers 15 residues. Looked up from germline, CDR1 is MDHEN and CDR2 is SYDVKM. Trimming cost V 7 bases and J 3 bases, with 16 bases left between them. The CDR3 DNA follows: TGTGCCAGCACTACGAGGAACAGGGTCAATCAGCCCCAGCATTTT. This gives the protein CASTTRNRVNQPQHF.

For the CDR3, the DNA is TGCGCCAGCAGCCTCGAGGGACAGAGCAATCAGCCCCAGCATTTT. Amino acids: CASSLEGQSNQPQHF. This chain links TRBV4-1 with TRBJ1-5, with 7 bases identical to TRBD1. From germline, CDR1 is MGHRA and CDR2 YSYEKL. The CDR3 extends over 15 amino acids. V was pared by 4 bases and J by 1 base, with 4 bases of the junction left unmatched.

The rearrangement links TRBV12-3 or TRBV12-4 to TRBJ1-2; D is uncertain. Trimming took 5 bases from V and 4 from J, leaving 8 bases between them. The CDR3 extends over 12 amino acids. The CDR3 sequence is CASSHWSYGYTF. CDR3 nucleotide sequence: TGTGCCAGCAGTCACTGGAGCTATGGCTACACCTTC.

CDR3 DNA: TGCGCCAGCAGCGATGGGGAGCAATTCATGAACACTGAAGCTTTCTTT. This gives the protein CASSDGEQFMNTEAFF. This chain uses TRBV5-1 with TRBJ1-1; D unclear. The CDR3 sequence is 16 residues long. The V end was cut by 4 bases, the J end by 0 bases, with 16 bases between. Looked up from germline, CDR1 is SGHRS and CDR2 is YFSETQ.

CDR3 amino acids: CASSFSGFYSNQPQHF. The CDR3 bases are TGTGCCAGCAGTTTCTCAGGGTTTTATAGCAATCAGCCCCAGCATTTT. The rearrangement uses TRBV27 and TRBJ1-5; tentatively, D is TRBD1 (5 bases). This CDR3 spans 16 amino acids. Germline loops: CDR1 MNHEY, CDR2 SMNVEV (reference sequence). V lost 3 bases to trimming and J lost 0 bases, with 12 bases between them.